What follows are 5 T cell receptor beta chains derived from one specimen sequenced in a study of blood T cell repertoires in COVID-19 (dated by TCRdb to 2018 to 2020). Libraries were built with the immunoSEQ multiplex PCR assay. This immuneACCESS table, as held by TCRdb, lists in-frame sequences with V and J called but not all clones. Of the missing ones, under half trace to an unresolved V gene in checked studies; the others have no known cause. The sample records roughly 150,000 clones, 65% to 85% of which are singletons. Of the sample, around 5% falls within the top ten clones. The sequencing input was peripheral blood. The receptors were sampled from a woman aged 45 to 65 with acute or convalescent COVID-19.

This clone was observed a few times. Here the CDR3 reads CASRPQGGATNEKLFF. In nucleotides, the CDR3 is TGTGCCAGCAGACCACAGGGTGGTGCAACTAATGAAAAACTGTTTTTT. This chain joins TRBV6-6 and TRBJ1-4, with a tentative D call TRBD1 (6 bases). The CDR3 extends over 16 amino acids. Looked up from germline, CDR1 is MNHNY and CDR2 is SVGAGI (reference sequence). Between the trimmed V and J ends, which lost 6 bases and 0 bases, there was a span of 14 bases.

The chain couples TRBV11-3 to TRBJ2-5; TRBD1 matches at 7 bases. After removal of 1 base from V and 7 bases from J, the junction contained 3 bases not matched to a gene. Germline CDR1 is SGHNT and CDR2 is YENEEA. CDR3 length: 13 residues. CDR3 nucleotides: TGTGCCAGCAGCTTAGGGTCAGGGGGGACCCAGTACTTC. Protein: CASSLGSGGTQYF.

The genes are TRBV7-2 and TRBJ1-2; TRBD1 aligns across 9 bases. Unmatched junction bases numbered 4, after V lost 1 base and J lost 4 bases. The CDR3 consists of 15 residues. From germline, CDR1 is SGHTA and CDR2 FQGNSA. In DNA form, the CDR3 reads TGTGCCAGCAGCTTAGATGGGACAGGGACCTATGGCTACACCTTC. Translated, it gives CASSLDGTGTYGYTF.

V is TRBV12-5 and J is TRBJ2-1; TRBD1 matches at 9 bases. The V and J ends lost 1 base and 7 bases, in that order; junction bases with no gene match: 8. The CDR3 loop spans 16 amino acids. Germline V gene data show CDR1 as LGHNT and CDR2 as FRNRAP. The CDR3 sequence is CASGLGPGQGVNEQFF. The CDR3 DNA is TGTGCTAGTGGTTTGGGGCCGGGACAGGGAGTGAATGAGCAGTTCTTC.

The chain is built from TRBV20-1 and TRBJ1-1, with 7 bases matching TRBD1. With V trimmed by 3 bases and J by 1 base, 5 bases remained unmatched. In germline, CDR1 is DFQATT, CDR2 SNEGSKA (reference sequence). CDR3 length equals 14 residues. The CDR3 is CSASLAGGNTEAFF. The CDR3, as DNA: TGCAGTGCTAGTCTTGCAGGGGGGAACACTGAAGCTTTCTTT.